The T cell receptor (beta chain) under discussion was sequenced for a study of blood T cell repertoires in COVID-19. The overall study: Acute-phase and convalescent COVID-19 samples originated in the United States, Italy and Spain.

Germline assignment: CDR1 GTSNPN and CDR2 SVGIG (reference sequence). This CDR3 comprises 14 residues. V shed 2 bases and J shed 5 bases, with 13 bases lying between them. Under the authors' procedure: It was from reference gene primer amplification that nucleated cell counts were estimated. Sequenced by immunoSEQ multiplex PCR; TCRdb stores in-frame clones only, minus some. V and J calls and clone size are as listed in that table; D and trimming were resolved from the DNA. The repertoire includes about 150,000 clones, about 85% of them detected once, and around 2.5% sits in the top ten. The sequence was collected from a human donor with acute or convalescent COVID-19. The donor label of this sample is uncertain. V is TRBV30 and J is TRBJ1-5; tentative D call: TRBD1 (6 bases). Material for sequencing was peripheral blood. CDR3 sequence reads: CAWSPTGLDQPQHF. The DNA of the CDR3 is TGTGCCTGGAGTCCAACAGGGCTCGATCAGCCCCAGCATTTT.